A selection of T cell receptor beta chains follows, all from one sample in a study of blood T cell repertoires in COVID-19. Method: immunoSEQ multiplex PCR; TCRdb's copy keeps in-frame clones and lacks some. The sample holds around 100,000 clones, roughly 90% seen once. The material sequenced was peripheral blood. All receptors derive from a man at least 80 years old with acute or convalescent COVID-19. The CDR3 runs from the conserved cysteine through the conserved F or W. D genes are given only for firm matches. For some rows the clone size is stated as once, few or many, or as a class when expanded; others skip it.

D gene	J gene	V gene	clone size	CDR3 DNA	CDR3 protein
TRBD1	TRBJ1-5	TRBV3-1/TRBV3-2	.	TGTGCCAGCAGCCAAGATGCCACAGGGGATCAGCCCCAGCATTTT	CASSQDATGDQPQHF
TRBD2	TRBJ2-2	TRBV3-1/TRBV3-2	.	TGTGCCAGCAGCAAAATAGGGCGGGAGGAGAACACCGGGGAGCTGTTTTTT	CASSKIGREENTGELFF
.	TRBJ2-7	TRBV19	.	TGTGCCAGTAGTATAGGGCGGGGCCCCTACGAGCAGTACTTC	CASSIGRGPYEQYF
TRBD2	TRBJ2-3	TRBV28	.	TGTGCCAGCAGTTTAACCGGGACTAGCGGGAGTTCGCTTAGCACAGATACGCAGTATTTT	CASSLTGTSGSSLSTDTQYF
.	TRBJ1-1	TRBV7-2	.	TGTGCCAGCAGCTTTCGATCGAGCCGAAAGACTGAAGCTTTCTTT	CASSFRSSRKTEAFF
.	TRBJ2-7	TRBV4-3	.	TGCGCCAGCAGCCAAGGGAGGGGTAGCTCCTACGAGCAGTACTTC	CASSQGRGSSYEQYF
.	TRBJ1-1	TRBV6-2/TRBV6-3	.	TGTGCCAGCAGTTTGACAGCCGTAGGTGGTGAAGCTTTCTTT	CASSLTAVGGEAFF
TRBD1	TRBJ1-5	TRBV19	.	TGTGCCAGTAGGACCCAGGGGGCGGGTAGCAATCAGCCCCAGCATTTT	CASRTQGAGSNQPQHF
TRBD2	TRBJ2-1	TRBV7-8	.	TGTGCCAGCAGCACACGGACTAGCGGGAACAATGAGCAGTTCTTC	CASSTRTSGNNEQFF
.	TRBJ1-1	TRBV21-1	.	TGTGCCAGCCTAAAGGGGACAGGGGACGCCTTCCCTCCTGAAGCTTTCTTT	CASLKGTGDAFPPEAFF
TRBD2	TRBJ2-5	TRBV25-1	.	TGTGCCAGCAGGACTAGCGGGAGGGGTACCGAGACCCAGTACTTC	CASRTSGRGTETQYF
TRBD2	TRBJ2-3	TRBV9	once	TGTGCCAGCAGCGGGAGGCCTGGGACTAGCGGGGGGAAAGCAACAGATACGCAGTATTTT	CASSGRPGTSGGKATDTQYF
TRBD1	TRBJ2-7	TRBV14	.	TGTGCCAGCAGCCAAGGAGGGACAGGTTCTCTAAATTACGAGCAGTACTTC	CASSQGGTGSLNYEQYF
TRBD1	TRBJ2-5	TRBV7-9	.	TGTGCCAGCAGCCCGGACAGGTTCGTCGAGACCCAGTACTTC	CASSPDRFVETQYF
.	TRBJ2-1	TRBV9	.	TGTGCCAGCAGCGTAGATTCGGGAGTAGCCTACAATGAGCAGTTCTTC	CASSVDSGVAYNEQFF
.	TRBJ2-1	TRBV6-6	.	TGTGCCAGCAGTTACAGGCAGGGGAGGGATGAGCAGTTCTTC	CASSYRQGRDEQFF
TRBD1	TRBJ2-7	TRBV29-1	few	TGCAGCACTAGGACAGGGACCTACGAGCAGTACTTC	CSTRTGTYEQYF
.	TRBJ1-1	TRBV13	.	TGTGCCAGCAGCTTTCTTGCAGGGATGAACACTGAAGCTTTCTTT	CASSFLAGMNTEAFF
.	TRBJ1-2	TRBV6-5	.	TGTGCCAGCAGTCCGGGCAGGGGTCTTAGCTACACCTTC	CASSPGRGLSYTF
.	TRBJ1-2	TRBV7-2	.	TGTGCCAGCAGCTTAACCGGGACAAGCTACACCTTC	CASSLTGTSYTF
.	TRBJ1-6	TRBV2	.	TGTGCCAGCAGTGAAGCGTCAGGGCCAAAATCACCCCTCCACTTT	CASSEASGPKSPLHF
.	TRBJ2-3	TRBV5-1	.	TGCGCCAGCAGCCCGCAGGGGAACACACCTCGTGGCACAGATACGCAGTATTTT	CASSPQGNTPRGTDTQYF
TRBD2	TRBJ2-3	TRBV24-1	.	TGTGCCACCAGTGATCCCGGACTAGCGGGAGAGGCAGATACGCAGTATTTT	CATSDPGLAGEADTQYF
TRBD2	TRBJ2-5	TRBV11-2	.	TGTGCCAGCAGCTTAGGGGACGCGACTAGCGTGCAAGAGACCCAGTACTTC	CASSLGDATSVQETQYF
.	TRBJ2-7	TRBV7-9	.	TGTGCCAGCAGCCAAAGACGGGATCCTAGGGACGAGCAGTACTTC	CASSQRRDPRDEQYF
.	TRBJ2-2	TRBV6-2/TRBV6-3	.	TGTGCCAGCAGCCACGGGGTTAACACCGGGGAGCTGTTTTTT	CASSHGVNTGELFF
.	TRBJ2-1	TRBV5-6	.	TGTGCCAGCAGCTTCCGACGGACGGGATTCTACAATGAGCAGTTCTTC	CASSFRRTGFYNEQFF
TRBD1	TRBJ2-7	TRBV19	once	TGTGCCAGTAGTTATACAGGGGTCTACGAGCAGTACTTC	CASSYTGVYEQYF
TRBD1	TRBJ2-4	TRBV5-4	.	TGTGCCAGCAGCTTGGGAACAGGGGTGGACATTCAGTACTTC	CASSLGTGVDIQYF
.	TRBJ1-4	TRBV7-8	.	TGTGCCAGCAGCTCGAGGACAGATGAAAAACTGTTTTTT	CASSSRTDEKLFF
.	TRBJ1-1	TRBV19	.	TGTGCCACTCACCACCGGGGGACTGGTATGAACACTGAAGCTTTCTTT	CATHHRGTGMNTEAFF
.	TRBJ1-5	TRBV10-3	.	TGTGCCATCAGTGAGTCAGGTGCCACCGGGAATCAGCCCCAGCATTTT	CAISESGATGNQPQHF
.	TRBJ2-7	TRBV7-2	.	TGTGCCAGCAGCCCGGACCGGGATGGAGAGCAGTACTTC	CASSPDRDGEQYF
TRBD1	TRBJ2-7	TRBV5-6	.	TGTGCCAGCAGCGGATCCGGGACAGGGGTTTGGGAGCAGTACTTC	CASSGSGTGVWEQYF
TRBD2	TRBJ2-7	TRBV5-4	.	TGTGCCAGCAGCGATAGCGGGAGCTACTACGAGCAGTACTTC	CASSDSGSYYEQYF
TRBD2	TRBJ2-1	TRBV27	.	TGTGCCAGCAGTTTGGGACTAGCCTTCAATGAGCAGTTCTTC	CASSLGLAFNEQFF
.	TRBJ1-2	TRBV20-1	.	TGCAGTGCTCGTGGAGTAGGAGATGGCTACACCTTC	CSARGVGDGYTF
TRBD1	TRBJ2-3	TRBV9	.	TGTGCCAGCAGCGGGGAGACAGGGGTGAAAGATACGCAGTATTTT	CASSGETGVKDTQYF
.	TRBJ1-4	TRBV7-6	.	TGTGCCAGCAGCTTAGCGTGGGGGCGCGAAACTAATGAAAAACTGTTTTTT	CASSLAWGRETNEKLFF
.	TRBJ2-5	TRBV27	.	TGTGCCAGCAGTTTGTCGGGGGAGACCCAGTACTTC	CASSLSGETQYF
.	TRBJ2-7	TRBV6-1	.	TGTGCCAGCAGTGAAGGTCCAGATTACGAGCAGTACTTC	CASSEGPDYEQYF
.	TRBJ2-3	TRBV20-1	.	TGCAGTGCTAGTCTAATCGGGCTTAGCGGTCCACGGGCAGATACGCAGTATTTT	CSASLIGLSGPRADTQYF
TRBD2	TRBJ2-1	TRBV29-1	.	TGCAGCGTTTCTCGCGGGAGAGCTTTCAATGAGCAGTTCTTC	CSVSRGRAFNEQFF
TRBD2	TRBJ2-7	TRBV6-5	.	TGTGCCAGCAGTAGCGGGGGCTTATACGAGCAGTACTTC	CASSSGGLYEQYF
.	TRBJ2-2	TRBV23-1	.	TGCGCCAGCAGTCAGTCGGGATGGATGAACACCGGGGAGCTGTTTTTT	CASSQSGWMNTGELFF
.	TRBJ2-2	TRBV18	once	TGTGCCAGCTCAGGGACACCAGTTACCAACACCGGGGAGCTGTTTTTT	CASSGTPVTNTGELFF
TRBD1	TRBJ1-3	TRBV5-6	.	TGTGCCAGCAGCCTGACAGGGGGAAACACCATATATTTT	CASSLTGGNTIYF
TRBD1	TRBJ1-1	TRBV7-2	.	TGTGCCAGCAGCTTGACAGGGTTTTGGAACACTGAAGCTTTCTTT	CASSLTGFWNTEAFF
TRBD2	TRBJ2-7	TRBV3-1/TRBV3-2	.	TGTGCCAGCAGCCTACCCCCGGGACTAGCGGCCTTCCAGTACTTC	CASSLPPGLAAFQYF
.	TRBJ1-5	TRBV6-5	.	TGTGCCAGCAGTCCCGGGACATCCCAGCCCCAGCATTTT	CASSPGTSQPQHF
TRBD1	TRBJ2-7	TRBV6-6	.	TGTGCCAGCAGTTACCCGGGACAGGGGGCTGGAGAGCAGTACTTC	CASSYPGQGAGEQYF
.	TRBJ2-1	TRBV6-2/TRBV6-3	.	TGTGCCAGCAGTCCGAACAAGCGCATTGCCTCGGAGCAGTTCTTC	CASSPNKRIASEQFF
TRBD2	TRBJ2-1	TRBV10-3	.	TGTGCCATCAGTGACGGGACTAGCGGGGGGGATGAGCAGTTCTTC	CAISDGTSGGDEQFF